This T cell receptor beta chain was found in a study of CD4 T cells in relation to SARS-CoV-2 and coronaviruses. The table came from immunoSEQ multiplex PCR; TCRdb's copy has only in-frame clones and leaves some out. The sample carries tens of thousands of clones, about 94% recorded once. The unexposed donors gave CD4+ T cells in about 2010-2019, prior to COVID-19. The TCR originated in a human donor in good health. The sample consisted of naive CD4+ T cells from PBMCs. Subset of the sample: naive CD4+ T cells isolated by negative enrichment.

The CDR3 reads CASSSPTSGRTDTQYF. CDR3 nucleotide sequence: TGTGCCAGCAGTTCCCCGACTAGCGGGAGAACAGATACGCAGTATTTT. V and J are TRBV27 and TRBJ2-3, with 12 positions matching TRBD2. The CDR3 runs 16 residues. From germline, CDR1 is MNHEY and CDR2 SMNVEV (reference sequence). After removal of 4 bases from V and 3 bases from J, the junction contained 5 bases not matched to a gene.